The clone carrying this T cell receptor (beta chain) was picked up many times. For TCR beta, libraries came from iRepertoire HTBI primers and Arm-PCR of CDR3 regions. A single record per CDR3 protein comes from TCRdb applying MiXCR to the multiplex PCR reads. The table includes about 540,000 distinct CDR3 sequences, roughly 12% detected once. This entry comes from a study of regulatory T cells in long-lasting Graves disease. Described time point: newly diagnosed GD, antithyroid drugs for less than 3 months. Construction of the TCR library relied on RNA isolated from PBMCs. V trimming: 2 bases; J trimming: 6 bases; junction bases outside the gene matches: 11. The CDR3 sequence is 17 residues long. These same records also appear under a second study, on T cells in Graves' hyperthyroidism and ophthalmopathy.

Sequences were derived from peripheral blood mononuclear cells (PBMCs), sampled at new diagnosis, from a patient treated with antithyroid drugs. This TCR was recovered from a young man with Graves disease. The chain couples TRBV12-3 or TRBV12-4 to TRBJ2-2; 8 bases are shared with TRBD2. The CDR3 loop reads CASSLSAGGSKSGELFF. DNA of the CDR3: TGTGCCAGCAGTTTAAGTGCGGGAGGCAGCAAATCCGGGGAGCTGTTTTTT.